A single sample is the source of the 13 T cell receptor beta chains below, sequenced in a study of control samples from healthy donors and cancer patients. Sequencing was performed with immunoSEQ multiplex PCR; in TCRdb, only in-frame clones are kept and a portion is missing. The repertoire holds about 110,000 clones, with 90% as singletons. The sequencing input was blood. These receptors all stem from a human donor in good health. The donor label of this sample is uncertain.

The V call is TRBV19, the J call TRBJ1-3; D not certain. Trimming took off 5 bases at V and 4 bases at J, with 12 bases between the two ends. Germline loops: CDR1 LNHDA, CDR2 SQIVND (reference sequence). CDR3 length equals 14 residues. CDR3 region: CASSSTLPGNTIYF. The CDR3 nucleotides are TGTGCCAGTAGTTCAACACTGCCAGGAAACACCATATATTTT.

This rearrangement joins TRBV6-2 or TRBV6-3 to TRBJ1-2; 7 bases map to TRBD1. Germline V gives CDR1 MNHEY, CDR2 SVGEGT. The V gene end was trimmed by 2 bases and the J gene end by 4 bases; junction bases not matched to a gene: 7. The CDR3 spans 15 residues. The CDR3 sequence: CASSYRDRDVYGYTF. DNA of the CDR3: TGTGCCAGCAGTTACCGAGACAGGGATGTCTATGGCTACACCTTC.

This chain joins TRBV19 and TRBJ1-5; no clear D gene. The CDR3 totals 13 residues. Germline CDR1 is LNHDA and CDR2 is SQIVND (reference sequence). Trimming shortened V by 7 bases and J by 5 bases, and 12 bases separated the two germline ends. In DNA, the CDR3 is TGTGCCAGTAAATCCCAACCGGATCAGCCCCAGCATTTT. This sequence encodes CASKSQPDQPQHF.

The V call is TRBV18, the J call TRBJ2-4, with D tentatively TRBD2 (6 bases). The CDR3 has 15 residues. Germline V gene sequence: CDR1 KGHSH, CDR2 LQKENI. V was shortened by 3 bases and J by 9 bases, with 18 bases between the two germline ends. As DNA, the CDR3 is TGTGCCAGCTCACCGGGCCCGCGCGGGGATGGCATTCAGTACTTC. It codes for CASSPGPRGDGIQYF.

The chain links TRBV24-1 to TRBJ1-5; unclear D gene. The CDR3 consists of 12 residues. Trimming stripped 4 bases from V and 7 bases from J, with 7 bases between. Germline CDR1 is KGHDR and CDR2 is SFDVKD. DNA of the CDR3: TGTGCCACCAGTGAGAAAGGGCAGCCCCAGCATTTT. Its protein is CATSEKGQPQHF.

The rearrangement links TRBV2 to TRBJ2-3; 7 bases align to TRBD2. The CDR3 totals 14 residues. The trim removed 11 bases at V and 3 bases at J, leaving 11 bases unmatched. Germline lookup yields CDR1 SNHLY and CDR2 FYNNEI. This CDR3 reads CAGGELAATDTQYF. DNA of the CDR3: TGTGCCGGCGGGGAGCTAGCGGCTACAGATACGCAGTATTTT.

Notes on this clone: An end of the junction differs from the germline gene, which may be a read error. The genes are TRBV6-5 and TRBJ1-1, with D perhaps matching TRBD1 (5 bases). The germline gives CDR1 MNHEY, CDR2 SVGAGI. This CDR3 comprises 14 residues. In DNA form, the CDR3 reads TGTGCCAGCACTTACGGGGGGGTCGGCACTGAAGCTTTCTTT. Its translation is CASTYGGVGTEAFF.

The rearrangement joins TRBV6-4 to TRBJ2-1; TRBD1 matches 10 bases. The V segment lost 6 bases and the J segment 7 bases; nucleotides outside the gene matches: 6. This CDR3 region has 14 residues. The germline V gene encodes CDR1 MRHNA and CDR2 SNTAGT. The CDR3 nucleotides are TGTGCCAGCAGGGACACGGACAGGGGGAATGAGCAGTTCTTC. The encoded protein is CASRDTDRGNEQFF.

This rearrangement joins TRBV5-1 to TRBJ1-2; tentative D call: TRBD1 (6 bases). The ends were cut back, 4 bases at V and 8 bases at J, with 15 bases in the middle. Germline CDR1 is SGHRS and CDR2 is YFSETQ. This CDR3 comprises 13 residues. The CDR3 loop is CASSPTGGQGYTF. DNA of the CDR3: TGCGCCAGCAGCCCCACCGGGGGGCAGGGCTACACCTTC.

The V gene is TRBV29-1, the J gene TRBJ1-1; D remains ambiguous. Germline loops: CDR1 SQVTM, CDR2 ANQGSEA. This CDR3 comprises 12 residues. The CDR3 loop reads CRAGFSDTEAFF. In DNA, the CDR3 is TGCAGGGCTGGGTTCTCGGACACTGAAGCTTTCTTT.

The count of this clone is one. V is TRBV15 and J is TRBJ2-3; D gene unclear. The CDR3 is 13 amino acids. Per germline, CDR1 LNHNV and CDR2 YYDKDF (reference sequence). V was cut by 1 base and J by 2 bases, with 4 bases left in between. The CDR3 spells CATSRGNTDTQYF. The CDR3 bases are TGTGCCACCAGCAGAGGTAACACAGATACGCAGTATTTT.

Here the CDR3 reads CASRDTGRETQYF. CDR3 nucleotides: TGTGCCAGCAGGGATACAGGGAGAGAGACCCAGTACTTC. The chain combines TRBV6-5 with TRBJ2-5; D perhaps matches TRBD1 (6 bases). Deletions cut 6 bases from V and 4 bases from J, with 12 bases between. CDR3 length equals 13 residues. Germline V gene lookup returns CDR1 MNHEY and CDR2 SVGAGI.

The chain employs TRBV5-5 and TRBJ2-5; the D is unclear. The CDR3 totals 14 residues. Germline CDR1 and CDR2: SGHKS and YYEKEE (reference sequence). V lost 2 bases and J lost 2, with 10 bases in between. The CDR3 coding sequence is TGTGCCAGCAGCTTCCGCGGATTACAAGAGACCCAGTACTTC. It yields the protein CASSFRGLQETQYF.